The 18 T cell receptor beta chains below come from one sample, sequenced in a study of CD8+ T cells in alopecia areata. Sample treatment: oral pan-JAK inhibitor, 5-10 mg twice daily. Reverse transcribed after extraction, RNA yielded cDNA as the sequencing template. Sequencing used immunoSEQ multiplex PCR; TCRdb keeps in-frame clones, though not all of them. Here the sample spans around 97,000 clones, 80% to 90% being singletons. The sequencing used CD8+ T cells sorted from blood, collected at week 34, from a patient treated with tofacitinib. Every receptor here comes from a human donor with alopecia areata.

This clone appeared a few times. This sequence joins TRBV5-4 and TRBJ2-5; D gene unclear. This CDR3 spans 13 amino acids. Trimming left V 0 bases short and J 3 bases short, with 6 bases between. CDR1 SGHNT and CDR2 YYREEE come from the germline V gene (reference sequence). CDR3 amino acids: CASSLEAEETQYF. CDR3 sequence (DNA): TGTGCCAGCAGCTTGGAGGCAGAAGAGACCCAGTACTTC.

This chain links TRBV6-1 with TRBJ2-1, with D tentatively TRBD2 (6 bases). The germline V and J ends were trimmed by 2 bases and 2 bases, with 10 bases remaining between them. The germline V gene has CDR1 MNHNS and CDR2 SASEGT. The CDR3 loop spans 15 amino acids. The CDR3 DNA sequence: TGTGCCAGCAGTGAAATTCGGGAGACCTACAATGAGCAGTTCTTC. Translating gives CASSEIRETYNEQFF.

CDR3 protein: CSVEGLAERRSYNEQFF. For the CDR3, the DNA is TGCAGCGTGGAGGGACTAGCGGAGAGAAGGTCCTACAATGAGCAGTTCTTC. This chain links TRBV29-1 with TRBJ2-1; 11 bases are shared with TRBD2. The length of the CDR3 is 17 residues. CDR1 is SQVTM and CDR2 is ANQGSEA in the germline V gene. V lost 6 bases and J lost 1; bases outside the gene matches: 11.

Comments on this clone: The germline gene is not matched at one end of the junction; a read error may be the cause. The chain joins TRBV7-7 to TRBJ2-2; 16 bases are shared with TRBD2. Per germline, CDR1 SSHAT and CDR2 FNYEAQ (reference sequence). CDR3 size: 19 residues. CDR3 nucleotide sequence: TGTGCTAGCAGCTTACCCGGGACTAGCGGGAGGGGGGACACCGGTGAGCTGTTTTTT. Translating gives CASSLPGTSGRGDTGELFF.

The CDR3 region is CASSLGDLNTEAFF. The DNA for the CDR3 is TGTGCCAGCAGCCTCGGGGACCTGAACACTGAAGCTTTCTTT. This chain connects TRBV7-9 to TRBJ1-1; possibly TRBD1 for D (5 bases). The CDR3 sequence is 14 residues long. CDR1 SEHNR and CDR2 FQNEAQ come from the germline V gene (reference sequence). Trimming removed 5 bases at V and 0 bases at J, with 10 bases between.

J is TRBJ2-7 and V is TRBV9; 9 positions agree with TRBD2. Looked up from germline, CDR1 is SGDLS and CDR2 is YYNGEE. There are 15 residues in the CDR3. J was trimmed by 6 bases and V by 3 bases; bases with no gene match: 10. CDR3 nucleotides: TGTGCCAGCAGCGCAAGCGGGGGGAACCCCGCCGAGCAGTACTTC. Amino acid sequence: CASSASGGNPAEQYF.

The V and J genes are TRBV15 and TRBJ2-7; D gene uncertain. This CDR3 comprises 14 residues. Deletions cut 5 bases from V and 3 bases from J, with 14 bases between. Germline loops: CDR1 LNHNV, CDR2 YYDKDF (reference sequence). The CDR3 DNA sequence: TGTGCCACCAGCCACTCCCATGGACGCTACGAGCAGTACTTC. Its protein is CATSHSHGRYEQYF.

CDR3 sequence (DNA): TGTGCCAGCAGCTTAGAAGCTCGGGTGGTAGGAGGGGAGCAGTTCTTC. It specifies CASSLEARVVGGEQFF. The chain joins TRBV7-7 to TRBJ2-1, with D maybe TRBD2 (6 bases). CDR1 and CDR2 from the germline V gene are SSHAT and FNYEAQ (reference sequence). The CDR3 is made up of 16 amino acids. V shed 1 base and J shed 10 bases, with 20 bases lying between them.

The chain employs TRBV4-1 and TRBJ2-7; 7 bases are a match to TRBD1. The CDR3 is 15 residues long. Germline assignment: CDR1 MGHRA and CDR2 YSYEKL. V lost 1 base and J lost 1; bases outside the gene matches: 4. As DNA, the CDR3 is TGCGCCAGCAGCCAAGGGACAGGAGTATCCTACGAGCAGTACTTC. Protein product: CASSQGTGVSYEQYF.

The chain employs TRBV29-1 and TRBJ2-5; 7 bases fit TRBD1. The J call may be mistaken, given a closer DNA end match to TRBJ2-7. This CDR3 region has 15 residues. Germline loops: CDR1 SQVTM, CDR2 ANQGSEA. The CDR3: CSVEARDSDFYEQYF. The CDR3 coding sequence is TGCAGCGTTGAAGCCCGGGACAGTGACTTTTACGAGCAGTACTTC.

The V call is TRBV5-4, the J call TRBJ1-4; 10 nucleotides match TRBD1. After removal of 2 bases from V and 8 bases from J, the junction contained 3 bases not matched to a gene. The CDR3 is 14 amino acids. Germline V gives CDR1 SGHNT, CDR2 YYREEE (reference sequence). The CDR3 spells CASSLGTGAEKLFF. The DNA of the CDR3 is TGTGCCAGCAGCTTAGGGACAGGGGCCGAAAAACTGTTTTTT.

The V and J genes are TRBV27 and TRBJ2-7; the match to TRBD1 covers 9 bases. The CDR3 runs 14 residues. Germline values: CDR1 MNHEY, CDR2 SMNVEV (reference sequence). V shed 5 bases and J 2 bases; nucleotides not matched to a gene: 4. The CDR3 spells CASSQRTGAYEQYF. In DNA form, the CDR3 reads TGTGCCAGCAGTCAGAGGACAGGGGCCTACGAGCAGTACTTC.

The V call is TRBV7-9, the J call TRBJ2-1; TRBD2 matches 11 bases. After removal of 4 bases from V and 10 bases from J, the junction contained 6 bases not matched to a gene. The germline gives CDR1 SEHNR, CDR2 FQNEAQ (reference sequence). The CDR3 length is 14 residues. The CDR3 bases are TGTGCCAGCAGCTCTAGCGGGGGGTCAGGAGAGCAGTTCTTC. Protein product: CASSSSGGSGEQFF.

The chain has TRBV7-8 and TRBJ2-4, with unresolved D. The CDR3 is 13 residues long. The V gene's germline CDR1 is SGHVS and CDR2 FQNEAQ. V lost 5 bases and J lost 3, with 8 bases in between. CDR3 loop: CASSPPGKNIQYF. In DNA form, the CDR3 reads TGTGCCAGCAGCCCCCCCGGCAAAAACATTCAGTACTTC.

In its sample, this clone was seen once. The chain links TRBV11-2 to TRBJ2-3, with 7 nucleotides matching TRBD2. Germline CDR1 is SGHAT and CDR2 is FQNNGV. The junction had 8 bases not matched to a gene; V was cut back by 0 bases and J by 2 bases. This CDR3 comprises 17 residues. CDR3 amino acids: CASSLEYASGVTDTQYF. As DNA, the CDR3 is TGTGCCAGCAGCTTAGAGTACGCTAGCGGAGTCACAGATACGCAGTATTTT. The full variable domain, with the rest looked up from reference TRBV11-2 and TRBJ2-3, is EAGVAQSPRYKIIEKRQSVAFWCNPISGHATLYWYQQILGQGPKLLIQFQNNGVVDDSQLPKDRFSAERLKGVDSTLKIQPAKLEDSAVYLCASSLEYASGVTDTQYFGPGTRLTVL.

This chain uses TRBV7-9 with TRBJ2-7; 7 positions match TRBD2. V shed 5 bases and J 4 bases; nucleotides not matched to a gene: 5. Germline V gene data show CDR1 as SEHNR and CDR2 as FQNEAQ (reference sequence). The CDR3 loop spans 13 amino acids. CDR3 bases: TGTGCCAGCAGCCACCGCGGGAGATACGAGCAGTACTTC. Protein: CASSHRGRYEQYF.

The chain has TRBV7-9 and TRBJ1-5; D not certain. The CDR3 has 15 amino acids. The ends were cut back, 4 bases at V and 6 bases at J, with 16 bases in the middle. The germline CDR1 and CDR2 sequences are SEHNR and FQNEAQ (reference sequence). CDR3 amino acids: CASSSPDRGGQPQHF. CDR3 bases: TGTGCCAGCAGCTCACCCGACCGGGGAGGTCAGCCCCAGCATTTT.

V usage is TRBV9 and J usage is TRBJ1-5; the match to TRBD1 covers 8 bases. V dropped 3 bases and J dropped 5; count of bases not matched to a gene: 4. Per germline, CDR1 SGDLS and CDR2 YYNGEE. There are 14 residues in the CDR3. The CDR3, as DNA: TGTGCCAGCAGCGCCGGGACAGGATATCAGCCCCAGCATTTT. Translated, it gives CASSAGTGYQPQHF. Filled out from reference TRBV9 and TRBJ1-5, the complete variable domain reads DSGVTQTPKHLITATGQRVTLRCSPRSGDLSVYWYQQSLDQGLQFLIQYYNGEERAKGNILERFSAQQFPDLHSELNLSSLELGDSALYFCASSAGTGYQPQHFGDGTRLSIL.